This T cell receptor (beta chain) appears in the sequencing data of a study of CD8+ T cells in alopecia areata. Study as a whole: Those treated were given oral tofacitinib at 5 to 10 mg twice daily. General study points: The study found higher clonality in lesional than normal scalp, especially in alopecia totalis/universalis. Scalp samples also yield sequences of resident alphabeta T cells from normal skin.

Specimens obtained from alopecia areata patients comprised lesional scalp punch biopsies and peripheral blood. Extraction of RNA preceded its reverse transcription into cDNA, which served as the sequencing template. Assay used: immunoSEQ multiplex PCR; TCRdb lists only in-frame clones, some missing. Of over 150,000 clones detected, 59% appear once; the ten largest clones hold roughly 14%. On this clone itself: Its antigen is unidentified.

CDR1 is SGHNT, CDR2 YYREEE, per germline (reference sequence). J gave up 9 bases and V 3 bases, and 7 bases lay outside the gene matches. This CDR3 spans 15 amino acids. This specimen was CD4+ T cells sorted from blood, taken at week 0. The V and J genes are TRBV5-4 and TRBJ2-1, with 12 positions matching TRBD2. The sequence was collected from a human donor with alopecia areata. The CDR3 is CASSSASGGATEQFF. The CDR3, as DNA: TGTGCCAGCAGCTCCGCTAGCGGGGGGGCTACTGAGCAGTTCTTC.